Presented here are 20 T cell receptor beta chains from one specimen sequenced in a study of blood T cell repertoires in COVID-19. Sequencing was performed with immunoSEQ multiplex PCR; in TCRdb, only in-frame clones are kept and a portion is missing. The profile shows 130,000 to 150,000 clones, approximately 80% of them singletons. The sequencing input was peripheral blood. The receptors were gathered from a man aged 60 to 69 with active or convalescent COVID-19.

The V gene is TRBV6-5, the J gene TRBJ2-2, with TRBD2 as a possible D gene (6 bases). Trimming stripped 5 bases from V and 5 bases from J, with 6 bases between. From germline, CDR1 is MNHEY and CDR2 SVGAGI. The length of the CDR3 is 12 residues. The CDR3 reads CASSRGTGELFF. The CDR3 DNA reads as TGTGCCAGCAGTCGGGGGACCGGGGAGCTGTTTTTT.

The rearrangement uses TRBV10-2 and TRBJ2-1; D is possibly TRBD2 (6 bases). Trimming left V 8 bases short and J 2 bases short, with 13 bases between. CDR3 length: 14 residues. Germline V gene data show CDR1 as WSHSY and CDR2 as SAAADI. CDR3: CASRPEGPYNEQFF. The DNA for the CDR3 is TGCGCCAGCCGTCCGGAGGGTCCCTACAATGAGCAGTTCTTC.

This chain connects TRBV5-4 to TRBJ1-1; the D is unclear. Trimming pared 4 bases from V and 3 bases from J, leaving 10 bases between. The CDR3 has 13 amino acids. Germline V gene lookup returns CDR1 SGHNT and CDR2 YYREEE (reference sequence). CDR3 in amino acids: CASSRDKDTEAFF. Written as DNA, the CDR3 is TGTGCCAGCAGCCGGGATAAAGACACTGAAGCTTTCTTT.

The rearrangement uses TRBV28 and TRBJ2-7, with 10 bases identical to TRBD2. Germline CDR1 is MDHEN and CDR2 is SYDVKM. CDR3 length: 18 residues. The V segment lost 4 bases and the J segment 0 bases; nucleotides outside the gene matches: 12. CDR3 bases: TGTGCCAGCAGTTCCCCCCGGGCTAGCGGGAGCCTCTCCTACGAGCAGTACTTC. Translation gives CASSSPRASGSLSYEQYF.

The rearrangement links TRBV14 to TRBJ2-7; D unclear. The germline gives CDR1 SGHDN, CDR2 FVKESK. CDR3 size: 14 residues. V shed 4 bases and J shed 3 bases, with 13 bases lying between them. CDR3 region: CASSPLYSLYEQYF. CDR3 nucleotides: TGTGCCAGCAGCCCTCTTTATTCACTCTACGAGCAGTACTTC.

The chain is built from TRBV6-1 and TRBJ2-1; TRBD2 matches at 8 bases. Germline trimming cut 2 bases from V and 7 bases from J; bases unmatched to any gene: 7. The CDR3 has 15 residues. In germline, CDR1 is MNHNS, CDR2 SASEGT. DNA for the CDR3: TGTGCCAGCAGTGAACTAGCGGGCGTGGGGAATGAGCAGTTCTTC. Residues: CASSELAGVGNEQFF.

The V call is TRBV6-5, the J call TRBJ2-7; 7 nucleotides align to TRBD1. With 6 bases clipped from V and 0 bases from J, the junction kept 2 bases outside the gene matches. Germline lookup yields CDR1 MNHEY and CDR2 SVGAGI. There are 13 residues in the CDR3. The CDR3 bases are TGTGCCAGCAGCCGACAGGGCTCCTACGAGCAGTACTTC. Its translation: CASSRQGSYEQYF.

The genes are TRBV3-1 (or the pseudogene TRBV3-2) and TRBJ1-1, with D unclear. Between the trimmed V and J ends, which lost 4 bases and 8 bases, there was a span of 2 bases. CDR3 length: 9 amino acids. CDR1 is LGHDT and CDR2 is YNNKEL in the germline V gene (reference sequence). CDR3: CASSPEAFF. As DNA, the CDR3 is TGTGCCAGCAGCCCAGAAGCTTTCTTT.

The chain links TRBV7-9 to TRBJ1-3; 8 bases fit TRBD1. Germline lookup yields CDR1 SEHNR and CDR2 FQNEAQ (reference sequence). V shed 2 bases, J shed 4 bases, and the junction held 4 bases outside the gene matches. The CDR3 has 15 residues. The DNA for the CDR3 is TGTGCCAGCAGCTTATCGACAGGGGTCGGAAACACCATATATTTT. Its protein is CASSLSTGVGNTIYF.

This clone was detected many times. The rearrangement uses TRBV4-3 and TRBJ2-1, with TRBD2 identical over 7 bases. V shed 1 base, J shed 4 bases, and the junction held 10 bases outside the gene matches. The CDR3 spans 17 residues. CDR1 and CDR2 (germline): LGHNA, YSLEER. This chain's CDR3 is CASSQASSGTIYNEQFF. The CDR3 nucleotides are TGCGCCAGCAGCCAAGCCTCTAGCGGAACTATTTACAATGAGCAGTTCTTC.

In this sample, this clone turned up a few times. The chain combines TRBV19 with TRBJ1-5, with 8 nucleotides matching TRBD1. The germline V gene encodes CDR1 LNHDA and CDR2 SQIVND (reference sequence). The V and J ends lost 5 bases and 2 bases, in that order; junction bases with no gene match: 5. The CDR3 runs 15 residues. CDR3 residues: CASSFSTGGNQPQHF. Here the CDR3 DNA reads TGTGCCAGTAGTTTCTCGACAGGGGGCAATCAGCCCCAGCATTTT.

The rearrangement uses TRBV29-1 and TRBJ2-4; D gene unclear. The CDR3 length is 13 residues. Trimming stripped 4 bases from V and 4 bases from J, with 11 bases between. The germline gives CDR1 SQVTM, CDR2 ANQGSEA. DNA for the CDR3: TGCAGCGTTGTTTTAGTAGAAAAAAACATTCAGTACTTC. Protein product: CSVVLVEKNIQYF.

This clone was picked up a small number of times. The chain combines TRBV30 with TRBJ1-5; D ambiguous. Germline V gene sequence: CDR1 GTSNPN, CDR2 SVGIG (reference sequence). The V and J ends lost 2 bases and 8 bases respectively, with 19 bases between them. The CDR3 is 15 amino acids. The CDR3 is CAWSPLGMPGKPQHF. The CDR3 DNA is TGTGCCTGGAGTCCCCTGGGGATGCCGGGGAAGCCCCAGCATTTT.

The chain uses TRBV14 and TRBJ1-6; maybe TRBD1 (6 bases). V shed 0 bases and J shed 13 bases, with 10 bases lying between them. CDR3 length: 13 amino acids. The germline V gene encodes CDR1 SGHDN and CDR2 FVKESK. CDR3 protein: CASSQDLDSPLHF. The CDR3 bases are TGTGCCAGCAGCCAAGATCTGGACAGCCCCCTCCACTTT.

V gene TRBV5-1 combines with J gene TRBJ2-3; D is uncertain. This CDR3 has 15 residues. Trimming left V 2 bases short and J 6 bases short, with 16 bases between. Germline V gene sequence: CDR1 SGHRS, CDR2 YFSETQ. The CDR3 bases are TGCGCCAGCAGCTTTTCTCCCCTACTAACGGATACGCAGTATTTT. Translation gives CASSFSPLLTDTQYF.

The chain is built from TRBV6-6 and TRBJ2-2, with TRBD2 matching 11 bases. This CDR3 has 14 residues. Germline CDR1 and CDR2: MNHNY and SVGAGI (reference sequence). V lost 8 bases, J lost 4 bases, and 3 bases stayed unmatched. As DNA, the CDR3 is TGTGCCAGCGCTAGCGGGAGGCCCACCGGGGAGCTGTTTTTT. It encodes CASASGRPTGELFF.

V and J are TRBV20-1 and TRBJ1-2; D is ambiguous. Looked up from germline, CDR1 is DFQATT and CDR2 is SNEGSKA (reference sequence). This CDR3 region has 11 residues. Trimming took off 6 bases at V and 7 bases at J, with 12 bases between the two ends. The chain's CDR3 is CSANHGSGYTF. Here the CDR3 DNA reads TGCAGTGCCAATCACGGGTCTGGCTACACCTTC.

The chain combines TRBV7-8 with TRBJ1-1; the match to TRBD1 covers 8 bases. The germline V gene has CDR1 SGHVS and CDR2 FQNEAQ. The junction had 5 bases not matched to a gene; V was cut back by 1 base and J by 1 base. The CDR3 is 16 residues long. The CDR3 loop reads CASSLGTGRGNTEAFF. CDR3 DNA sequence: TGTGCCAGCAGCTTAGGGACAGGGAGGGGGAACACTGAAGCTTTCTTT. Using reference TRBV7-8 and TRBJ1-1 for the parts outside the CDR3, the full variable domain is GAGVSQSPRYKVAKRGQDVALRCDPISGHVSLFWYQQALGQGPEFLTYFQNEAQLDKSGLPSDRFFAERPEGSVSTLKIQRTQQEDSAVYLCASSLGTGRGNTEAFFGQGTRLTVV.

V and J are TRBV28 and TRBJ1-3, with D possibly matching TRBD1 (6 bases). Germline values: CDR1 MDHEN, CDR2 SYDVKM. The CDR3 sequence is 14 residues long. V was shortened by 6 bases and J by 4 bases, with 13 bases between the two germline ends. CDR3 DNA sequence: TGTGCCAGCAGGGAACAGGGAAGCGGAAACACCATATATTTT. Protein sequence: CASREQGSGNTIYF. Full variable domain (rest looked up from reference TRBV28 and TRBJ1-3): DVKVTQSSRYLVKRTGEKVFLECVQDMDHENMFWYRQDPGLGLRLIYFSYDVKMKEKGDIPEGYSVSREKKERFSLILESASTNQTSMYLCASREQGSGNTIYFGEGSWLTVV.

This clone was found many times. CDR3 coding DNA: TGTGCCAGCAGCACCCGGACAGGGAACACTGAAGCTTTCTTT. It codes for CASSTRTGNTEAFF. J is TRBJ1-1 and V is TRBV7-3; TRBD1 agrees at 7 bases. CDR3 size: 14 residues. The V gene's germline CDR1 is SGHTA and CDR2 FQGTGA. V was clipped by 5 bases and J by 1 base; unmatched bases: 4.